What follows are 14 T cell receptor beta chains derived from one specimen sequenced in a study of blood T cell repertoires in COVID-19. Libraries were prepared by immunoSEQ multiplex PCR; TCRdb keeps only in-frame clonotypes and omits some of them. This sample has some 41,000 clones, with about four fifths found just once. The source material was peripheral blood. The receptors were sampled from a man between 35 and 55 years old with active or convalescent COVID-19.

The J gene is TRBJ1-4, the V gene TRBV9, with TRBD1 identical over 7 bases. Germline V gene lookup returns CDR1 SGDLS and CDR2 YYNGEE. J was trimmed by 8 bases and V by 3 bases; bases with no gene match: 10. This CDR3 contains 15 residues. The CDR3 DNA reads TGTGCCAGCAGCGCAACCGCCGGGACAGCCGAAAAACTGTTTTTT. Translation gives CASSATAGTAEKLFF.

V usage is TRBV5-1 and J usage is TRBJ2-3; the D gene is possibly TRBD1 (5 bases). Germline-derived CDR1 and CDR2 are SGHRS and YFSETQ. The CDR3 is 13 amino acids. V was clipped by 0 bases and J by 5 bases, with 7 bases between them. CDR3: CASSLGQRDTQYF. DNA for the CDR3: TGCGCCAGCAGCTTGGGACAGCGAGATACGCAGTATTTT.

This sequence joins TRBV11-3 and TRBJ2-7; 9 bases are a match to TRBD1. The CDR3 has 13 amino acids. V shed 6 bases, J shed 3 bases, and the junction held 3 bases outside the gene matches. Germline V CDR1 and CDR2: SGHNT, YENEEA. The CDR3 DNA follows: TGTGCCAGCAGGGGACAGGGCTTCTACGAGCAGTACTTC. Translated: CASRGQGFYEQYF.

This clone was observed a handful of times. The chain recombines TRBV27 with TRBJ1-5, with no clear D. This CDR3 comprises 13 residues. V dropped 10 bases and J dropped 6 bases, with 16 bases sitting between them. From germline, CDR1 is MNHEY and CDR2 SMNVEV (reference sequence). The CDR3: CATGRPGGQPQHF. CDR3 bases: TGTGCCACCGGACGCCCGGGAGGTCAGCCCCAGCATTTT.

The genes are TRBV4-1 and TRBJ2-5; 7 bases match TRBD2. V was clipped by 1 base and J by 7 bases; unmatched bases: 9. This CDR3 has 15 amino acids. Per the germline V gene, CDR1 is MGHRA and CDR2 is YSYEKL. Here the CDR3 reads CASSQVGTGGGTQYF. The DNA for the CDR3 is TGCGCCAGCAGCCAAGTGGGTACGGGGGGTGGGACCCAGTACTTC.

V is TRBV29-1 and J is TRBJ2-5, with 11 bases matching TRBD2. The V segment lost 7 bases and the J segment 4 bases; nucleotides outside the gene matches: 14. Germline assignment: CDR1 SQVTM and CDR2 ANQGSEA. The CDR3 length is 16 residues. The CDR3 sequence: CSGTQTLAGVGETQYF. The CDR3 bases are TGCAGCGGGACTCAAACACTAGCGGGAGTAGGAGAGACCCAGTACTTC. Supplemented by reference TRBV29-1 and TRBJ2-5, the full variable domain reads SAVISQKPSRDICQRGTSLTIQCQVDSQVTMMFWYRQQPGQSLTLIATANQGSEATYESGFVIDKFPISRPNLTFSTLTVSNMSPEDSSIYLCSGTQTLAGVGETQYFGPGTRLLVL.

The chain links TRBV29-1 to TRBJ2-3, with a tentative D call TRBD1 (6 bases). CDR3 length equals 13 residues. With 6 bases removed from V and 2 bases from J, the gap between germline ends came to 12 bases. CDR1 SQVTM and CDR2 ANQGSEA come from the germline V gene. The chain's CDR3 is CSVIQGITDTQYF. The CDR3 region has the DNA TGCAGCGTGATACAGGGTATCACAGATACGCAGTATTTT.

The sample holds one count of this clone. CDR3 residues: CASSPRQDYYGYTF. CDR3 sequence (DNA): TGTGCCAGCAGCCCGCGACAGGACTACTATGGCTACACCTTC. The chain has TRBV7-6 and TRBJ1-2; D possibly corresponds to TRBD1 (6 bases). The V gene lost 5 bases and the J gene lost 3 bases, with 13 bases spanning the gap. CDR3 length equals 14 residues. Germline lookup yields CDR1 SGHVS and CDR2 FNYEAQ.

The rearrangement uses TRBV7-2 and TRBJ2-3; D perhaps matches TRBD2 (6 bases). This CDR3 is 17 amino acids long. CDR1 is SGHTA and CDR2 is FQGNSA in the germline V gene. V gave up 1 base and J gave up 0 bases, with 14 bases separating them. CDR3 in DNA: TGTGCCAGCAGCTTAGTGGGGACGGGAGAGAGCACAGATACGCAGTATTTT. Translation: CASSLVGTGESTDTQYF. The full variable domain, in which reference TRBV7-2 and TRBJ2-3 provide the parts outside the CDR3, is GAGVSQSPSNKVTEKGKDVELRCDPISGHTALYWYRQSLGQGLEFLIYFQGNSAPDKSGLPSDRFSAERTGGSVSTLTIQRTQQEDSAVYLCASSLVGTGESTDTQYFGPGTRLTVL.

CDR3 in DNA: TGTGCCTCGCTGCCCGAGGGGGTCTATCAGCCCCAGCATTTT. This translates into CASLPEGVYQPQHF. The chain uses TRBV6-5 and TRBJ1-5, with D possibly TRBD1 on 6 matching bases. This CDR3 contains 14 residues. The ends were cut back, 11 bases at V and 5 bases at J, with 19 bases in the middle. The germline V gene has CDR1 MNHEY and CDR2 SVGAGI.

The CDR3 nucleotides are TGTGCCAGCAGTTACTCTTCCCGCTACGAGCAGTACTTC. Encoded protein: CASSYSSRYEQYF. The chain links TRBV6-5 to TRBJ2-7; the D is unclear. Germline V lookup: CDR1 MNHEY, CDR2 SVGAGI. The CDR3 loop spans 13 amino acids. Trimming took 0 bases from V and 3 from J, leaving 6 bases between them.

The chain links TRBV24-1 to TRBJ1-1, with D possibly being TRBD1 (5 bases). This CDR3 region has 12 residues. Per the germline V gene, CDR1 is KGHDR and CDR2 is SFDVKD. Trimming cost V 9 bases and J 11 bases, with 18 bases left between them. The CDR3 here is CATSPGAGKAFF. CDR3 bases: TGTGCCACCTCCCCAGGCGCAGGGAAGGCTTTCTTT.

CDR3 nucleotides: TGTGCCAGCAGCTTAACGAGCGGGGCTGGGGCCAACGTCCTGACTTTC. Its protein product is CASSLTSGAGANVLTF. V is TRBV7-3 and J is TRBJ2-6; 7 nucleotides align to TRBD2. Per the germline V gene, CDR1 is SGHTA and CDR2 is FQGTGA. The CDR3 covers 16 residues. Germline trimming cut 0 bases from V and 2 bases from J; bases unmatched to any gene: 1.

The chain recombines TRBV28 with TRBJ1-5; 7 bases are shared with TRBD1. The CDR3 runs to 14 residues. V shed 7 bases, J shed 0 bases, and the junction held 3 bases outside the gene matches. The germline V gene has CDR1 MDHEN and CDR2 SYDVKM. The CDR3 DNA is TGTGCCAGCAACCGGGACAGTAGCAATCAGCCCCAGCATTTT. Translated: CASNRDSSNQPQHF.